Listed below are T cell receptor beta chains from one sample, sequenced in a study of blood T cell repertoires in COVID-19. This table comes from immunoSEQ multiplex PCR, and its TCRdb copy is limited to in-frame clones, with some not included. Here the sample spans 150,000 to 180,000 clones, approximately 85% being singletons. Sequenced material: peripheral blood. The receptors were gathered from a man aged 55 to 69 with COVID-19, enrolled during active disease. CDR3s include the opening cysteine and the closing phenylalanine or tryptophan. The D gene is left open where the match is weak. Size tells how often a clone was seen (once, few, many) or the class of an expanded clone, and some rows leave it out.

CDR3nt	CDR3aa	v_gene	d_gene	j_gene	abundance
TGTGCCAGCAGCACCGGGACTAGCCGGAGCACAGATACGCAGTATTTT	CASSTGTSRSTDTQYF	TRBV28	TRBD2	TRBJ2-3	NA
TGTGCTAGTGGTTTGGAACTCCCACCGGGCGGGAGCTCCTACAATGAGCAGTTCTTC	CASGLELPPGGSSYNEQFF	TRBV12-5	TRBD2	TRBJ2-1	NA
TGTGCCAGCAGTTGGGTTATTCGGGACTATGGCTACACCTTC	CASSWVIRDYGYTF	TRBV6-5	NA	TRBJ1-2	NA
TGTGCCAGCTCCACGACAGGGGGCGATAACTATGGCTACACCTTC	CASSTTGGDNYGYTF	TRBV18	TRBD1	TRBJ1-2	NA
TGTGCCAGCAGTTTTGGGGGGGGTGCCAGCCGGGAAAAACTGTTTTTT	CASSFGGGASREKLFF	TRBV27	NA	TRBJ1-4	NA
TGTGCCAGCAGTTACTCACAGGGTCGCCTCCACTTT	CASSYSQGRLHF	TRBV28	NA	TRBJ1-6	NA
TGTGCCAGCAGCCCCCCCGGATCGGAGAAACTGTTTTTT	CASSPPGSEKLFF	TRBV11-2	NA	TRBJ1-4	NA
TGTGCCAGCAGCTCCAGTCCGCCAGGGGCAGCTTTCTTT	CASSSSPPGAAFF	TRBV7-2	NA	TRBJ1-1	NA
TGTGCCAGCAGACCCGGACAGAGAGTTAATTCACCCCTCCACTTT	CASRPGQRVNSPLHF	TRBV27	NA	TRBJ1-6	once
TGTGCCAGCAGTTTACCCACGACAGGGTTGACTGAAGCTTTCTTT	CASSLPTTGLTEAFF	TRBV28	TRBD1	TRBJ1-1	few
TGTGCCAGCAGCCAAGGTGACAGGGGTCCGGCCCCCCAGCATTTT	CASSQGDRGPAPQHF	TRBV3-1/TRBV3-2	TRBD1	TRBJ1-5	NA
TGTGCCAGCAGCTTAGATCCGACAGGGGCCGCAGGCTACACCTTC	CASSLDPTGAAGYTF	TRBV11-2	TRBD1	TRBJ1-2	few
TGTGCCAGCAGCTTATCCCCGACGGGTAGCTCCTACGAGCAGTACTTC	CASSLSPTGSSYEQYF	TRBV7-9	NA	TRBJ2-7	few
TGTGCCAGTAGTACCACCGACAGGATCTATGGCTACACCTTC	CASSTTDRIYGYTF	TRBV19	NA	TRBJ1-2	NA
TGTGCCAGCGGGACAGGGTTGGAGGGCTACACCTTC	CASGTGLEGYTF	TRBV28	TRBD1	TRBJ1-2	once
TGTGCCAGCAGCCAAGTAACGGGATCTAGCACAGATACGCAGTATTTT	CASSQVTGSSTDTQYF	TRBV14	NA	TRBJ2-3	NA
TGTGCCAGCAGCCAAGTAAGCGGGGGCAATGGCTACACCTTC	CASSQVSGGNGYTF	TRBV3-1/TRBV3-2	NA	TRBJ1-2	NA
TGTGCCAGCAGTCCGGACCCACCGCGGGGCAATCAGCCCCAGCATTTT	CASSPDPPRGNQPQHF	TRBV6-6	NA	TRBJ1-5	NA
TGTGCCAGCCAGGTTGACAGGACCTACACTCCCGGTTGGCAGTTCTTC	CASQVDRTYTPGWQFF	TRBV9	NA	TRBJ2-1	NA
TGTGCCAGCAGCCCATGGGATAGCGGTGGAGTCTACAATGAGCAGTTCTTC	CASSPWDSGGVYNEQFF	TRBV9	NA	TRBJ2-1	NA
TGTGCCAGCTCAACAGGGGGCGGGATGAACACTGAAGCTTTCTTT	CASSTGGGMNTEAFF	TRBV18	TRBD1	TRBJ1-1	NA